Listed here are 30 T cell receptor beta chains from one sample, sequenced in a study of cytomegalovirus exposure and HLA in healthy donors. The PCR made use of 60 Vbeta and 13 Jbeta primers. The protocol was immunoSEQ multiplex PCR, while the TCRdb copy is restricted to in-frame clones and leaves out a portion. The sample shows about 120,000 clones, 60% to 85% of them seen only once. The source material was PBMCs. Receptor source: a middle-aged woman in good health and CMV-seropositive.

A word on this clone: Germline is not matched at one junction end, which may reflect a read error. Other DNA sequences in this sample translate to the same CDR3. V and J are TRBV7-9 and TRBJ2-7; 7 nucleotides match TRBD2. CDR3 length: 14 residues. Germline V gene data show CDR1 as SEHNR and CDR2 as FQNEAQ (reference sequence). CDR3 nucleotides: TGTGCGAGCAGCTTAGAGGGAGTTGCGGGAGATAAGTACTTC. Protein: CASSLEGVAGDKYF.

The chain uses TRBV6-4 and TRBJ1-6; TRBD1 is a possible D gene (6 bases). The germline V gene encodes CDR1 MRHNA and CDR2 SNTAGT. The CDR3 loop spans 14 amino acids. V gave up 2 bases and J gave up 4 bases, with 6 bases separating them. The DNA of the CDR3 is TGTGCCAGCAGTGACCAGGGGTATAATTCACCCCTCCACTTT. It encodes CASSDQGYNSPLHF.

The rearrangement uses TRBV27 and TRBJ2-5, with D maybe TRBD1 (6 bases). The J call is in doubt because the DNA end fits TRBJ2-7 better. The germline V gene encodes CDR1 MNHEY and CDR2 SMNVEV (reference sequence). This CDR3 contains 13 residues. The CDR3 sequence: CASQGQSSYEQYF. The CDR3 coding sequence is TGTGCCAGCCAAGGACAGAGCTCCTACGAGCAGTACTTC.

This chain joins TRBV9 and TRBJ2-2, with 9 bases matching TRBD2. The CDR3 is made up of 16 amino acids. Germline trimming cut 0 bases from V and 4 bases from J; bases unmatched to any gene: 4. CDR1 and CDR2 (germline): SGDLS, YYNGEE. CDR3 residues: CASSVGPSGATGELFF. The CDR3 region has the DNA TGTGCCAGCAGCGTAGGCCCTAGCGGGGCCACCGGGGAGCTGTTTTTT.

The chain uses TRBV7-2 and TRBJ2-7; 11 nucleotides align to TRBD1. CDR1 and CDR2 (germline): SGHTA, FQGNSA. Germline trimming cut 5 bases from V and 0 bases from J; bases unmatched to any gene: 6. The CDR3 is 16 amino acids. Here the CDR3 DNA reads TGTGCCAGCAGCGCGCCCGGGACAGGGGGCTCCTACGAGCAGTACTTC. This translates into CASSAPGTGGSYEQYF.

V usage is TRBV27 and J usage is TRBJ2-7; 7 bases align to TRBD2. The V gene's germline CDR1 is MNHEY and CDR2 SMNVEV (reference sequence). This CDR3 is 14 amino acids long. With 6 bases clipped from V and 0 bases from J, the junction kept 5 bases outside the gene matches. The CDR3: CASSLAANSYEQYF. The CDR3, as DNA: TGTGCCAGCAGCCTAGCGGCGAACTCCTACGAGCAGTACTTC.

This clone has a single count. V is TRBV18 and J is TRBJ1-1, with 11 bases aligning to TRBD1. After removal of 4 bases from V and 1 base from J, the junction contained 2 bases not matched to a gene. The germline V gene encodes CDR1 KGHSH and CDR2 LQKENI. The CDR3 is made up of 15 amino acids. The CDR3 spells CASSLGTGGNTEAFF. CDR3 coding DNA: TGTGCCAGCTCACTTGGGACAGGGGGGAACACTGAAGCTTTCTTT.

CDR3: CASSKDRDYGYTF. The DNA for the CDR3 is TGTGCCAGTAGTAAGGACAGGGACTATGGCTACACCTTC. The chain joins TRBV19 to TRBJ1-2; 8 bases agree with TRBD1. The germline V gene has CDR1 LNHDA and CDR2 SQIVND (reference sequence). The CDR3 contains 13 residues. V was pared by 4 bases and J by 3 bases, with 1 base of the junction left unmatched. The complete variable domain, with remaining parts taken from reference TRBV19 and TRBJ1-2, reads DGGITQSPKYLFRKEGQNVTLSCEQNLNHDAMYWYRQDPGQGLRLIYYSQIVNDFQKGDIAEGYSVSREKKESFPLTVTSAQKNPTAFYLCASSKDRDYGYTFGSGTRLTVV.

The CDR3 sequence is CASSLQAGFGETQYF. Here the CDR3 DNA reads TGTGCCAGCAGCTTACAAGCGGGATTTGGGGAGACCCAGTACTTC. V usage is TRBV7-2 and J usage is TRBJ2-5; TRBD2 agrees at 7 bases. Germline assignment: CDR1 SGHTA and CDR2 FQGNSA. Losses at the gene ends were 2 bases for V and 5 bases for J; bases not matched to a gene: 8. The CDR3 extends over 15 amino acids.

This clone has a handful of counts. The chain carries TRBV5-1 and TRBJ2-7; 9 nucleotides match TRBD1. Germline assignment: CDR1 SGHRS and CDR2 YFSETQ. CDR3 length: 15 residues. Trimming took 0 bases from V and 6 from J; bases not matched to a gene: 7. CDR3 sequence reads: CASSLEVATGGEQYF. DNA for the CDR3: TGCGCCAGCAGCTTGGAAGTTGCGACAGGGGGCGAGCAGTACTTC.

The chain uses TRBV7-3 and TRBJ2-7; 8 bases line up with TRBD1. The CDR3 spans 15 residues. Trimming removed 5 bases from V and 3 bases from J; junction bases left unmatched: 9. Germline V gene sequence: CDR1 SGHTA, CDR2 FQGTGA. CDR3 DNA: TGTGCCAGCAGCCTCAATCCGGGACAGGACTACGAGCAGTACTTC. This codes for CASSLNPGQDYEQYF.

The rearrangement links TRBV9 to TRBJ2-3; 8 bases map to TRBD2. With V trimmed by 3 bases and J by 6 bases, 9 bases remained unmatched. The CDR3 is 15 residues long. CDR1 is SGDLS, CDR2 YYNGEE, per germline. The CDR3 nucleotides are TGTGCCAGCAGCGCCATTAGCGGGGTGGAGGATACGCAGTATTTT. This encodes CASSAISGVEDTQYF.

This chain connects TRBV5-4 to TRBJ2-1; D is perhaps TRBD2 (6 bases). V lost 0 bases to trimming and J lost 2 bases, with 9 bases between them. Germline CDR1 SGHNT, CDR2 YYREEE (reference sequence). The CDR3 spans 15 residues. The CDR3 loop is CASSLGAGPYNEQFF. In DNA form, the CDR3 reads TGTGCCAGCAGCTTGGGAGCGGGCCCCTACAATGAGCAGTTCTTC.

This clone was picked up a small number of times. This sequence joins TRBV5-1 and TRBJ1-1; D unclear. There are 14 residues in the CDR3. CDR1 SGHRS and CDR2 YFSETQ come from the germline V gene. The V end lost 0 bases, the J end lost 4 bases, and 10 bases lay between the germline ends. In DNA form, the CDR3 reads TGCGCCAGCAGCTTGGGCCGGGTGGGCACTGAAGCTTTCTTT. This codes for CASSLGRVGTEAFF.

CDR3 sequence: CASSWDRNYGYTF. CDR3 nucleotide sequence: TGTGCCAGTAGTTGGGACAGGAACTATGGCTACACCTTC. This chain links TRBV19 with TRBJ1-2; 8 bases map to TRBD1. V was pared by 5 bases and J by 2 bases, with 1 base of the junction left unmatched. This CDR3 is 13 amino acids long. Per the germline V gene, CDR1 is LNHDA and CDR2 is SQIVND (reference sequence).

The DNA of the CDR3 is TGTGCCAGCAGCTCGGGAGGGGCGATGGTTTCCTACGAGCAGTACTTC. Translation: CASSSGGAMVSYEQYF. The genes are TRBV11-2 and TRBJ2-7; 8 nucleotides match TRBD2. Trimming removed 4 bases from V and 1 base from J; junction bases left unmatched: 9. Germline V lookup: CDR1 SGHAT, CDR2 FQNNGV. This CDR3 spans 16 amino acids.

The chain couples TRBV6-5 to TRBJ1-6, with D maybe TRBD1 (5 bases). The germline V gene has CDR1 MNHEY and CDR2 SVGAGI. V gave up 6 bases and J gave up 10 bases, with 19 bases separating them. The CDR3 consists of 15 residues. CDR3 DNA: TGTGCCAGCAGGTATTCAGGGAATCTGCTCTCACCCCTCCACTTT. This codes for CASRYSGNLLSPLHF.

As for this clone: One junction end disagrees with the germline gene, perhaps due to a read error. Within the sample, other DNA sequences also encode this same CDR3. The V and J genes are TRBV6-5 and TRBJ1-6; perhaps TRBD1 as D (6 bases). Germline V lookup: CDR1 MNHEY, CDR2 SVGAGI. The CDR3 is made up of 14 amino acids. This chain's CDR3 is CASSTTGFNSPLHF. The CDR3 DNA reads TGTGCCAGTTCGACTACAGGGTTTAATTCCCCCCTCCACTTT.

J is TRBJ2-5 and V is TRBV6-6; D might be TRBD2 (6 bases). The germline V gene has CDR1 MNHNY and CDR2 SVGAGI (reference sequence). The germline V and J ends were trimmed by 10 bases and 0 bases, with 18 bases remaining between them. CDR3 size: 15 residues. The CDR3 is CATSRGIAYQETQYF. CDR3 sequence (DNA): TGTGCCACCTCCCGGGGGATTGCTTACCAAGAGACCCAGTACTTC.

The chain employs TRBV7-2 and TRBJ2-3, with D perhaps TRBD1 (6 bases). The CDR3 loop spans 15 amino acids. Germline V gene data show CDR1 as SGHTA and CDR2 as FQGNSA. V gave up 3 bases and J gave up 4 bases, with 14 bases separating them. The CDR3, as DNA: TGTGCCAGCAGCTTCCAGGGGAGTGGGCCAGATACGCAGTATTTT. The encoded protein is CASSFQGSGPDTQYF.

This chain links TRBV5-1 with TRBJ1-1; D gene unclear. CDR1 is SGHRS and CDR2 is YFSETQ in the germline V gene. The CDR3 sequence is 15 residues long. V was cut by 0 bases and J by 2 bases, with 11 bases left in between. The CDR3 DNA reads TGCGCCAGCAGCTTGGATCGGTCGCCAAACACTGAAGCTTTCTTT. Protein: CASSLDRSPNTEAFF.

The V call is TRBV5-6, the J call TRBJ2-5; weak D call: TRBD1 (5 bases). Germline V CDR1 and CDR2: SGHDT, YYEEEE. The ends were cut back, 5 bases at V and 6 bases at J, with 14 bases in the middle. The CDR3 sequence is 13 residues long. The CDR3 sequence is CASSSSGLQTQYF. The DNA for the CDR3 is TGTGCCAGCAGTAGCTCAGGGTTGCAGACCCAGTACTTC.

CDR3 amino acids: CASSREGAAETQYF. CDR3 coding DNA: TGTGCCAGCTCACGCGAGGGGGCGGCTGAGACCCAGTACTTC. The J gene is TRBJ2-5, the V gene TRBV18, with 7 nucleotides matching TRBD1. J lost 5 bases, V lost 4 bases, and 7 bases had no gene match. CDR1 and CDR2 (germline): KGHSH, LQKENI. The CDR3 extends over 14 amino acids.

This chain links TRBV5-1 with TRBJ1-1, with D tentatively TRBD1 (6 bases). V was cut by 4 bases and J by 1 base, with 8 bases left in between. The length of the CDR3 is 13 residues. The V gene's germline CDR1 is SGHRS and CDR2 YFSETQ. The CDR3 DNA follows: TGCGCCAGCAGCGAACAGGGGAACACTGAAGCTTTCTTT. It codes for CASSEQGNTEAFF.

J is TRBJ1-2 and V is TRBV2; 8 positions match TRBD1. Germline values: CDR1 SNHLY, CDR2 FYNNEI. This CDR3 region has 13 residues. V lost 4 bases, J lost 4 bases, and 2 bases stayed unmatched. The CDR3 loop is CASSGTGSYGYTF. The CDR3 nucleotides are TGTGCCAGCAGTGGGACAGGGAGCTATGGCTACACCTTC.

This sequence joins TRBV7-5 and TRBJ2-7; the table's D call of TRBD1 was not tested on the DNA. TRBV7-5 constitutes a pseudogene. The CDR3 contains 15 residues. In DNA form, the CDR3 reads TGTGCCAGAAGCTTAAGGGGCAGGGCATCCTACGAGCAGTACTTC. It codes for CARSLRGRASYEQYF.

Only one count was recorded for this clone. This CDR3 is CASREGLESYNEQFF. CDR3 bases: TGTGCCAGCAGGGAGGGACTAGAGTCCTACAATGAGCAGTTCTTC. This chain links TRBV6-5 with TRBJ2-1; 8 positions match TRBD2. This CDR3 has 15 amino acids. CDR1 and CDR2 (germline): MNHEY, SVGAGI. J lost 1 base, V lost 6 bases, and 5 bases had no gene match.

The genes are TRBV5-4 and TRBJ1-2; 9 nucleotides agree with TRBD1. The germline CDR1 and CDR2 sequences are SGHNT and YYREEE (reference sequence). This CDR3 has 18 residues. V shed 2 bases, J shed 4 bases, and the junction held 15 bases outside the gene matches. CDR3 bases: TGTGCCAGCAGCTTAAATCCGGGGGGTACAGGGGGCGGCTATGGCTACACCTTC. Its protein product is CASSLNPGGTGGGYGYTF.

The chain has TRBV4-3 and TRBJ2-1; D perhaps matches TRBD1 (6 bases). Germline V CDR1 and CDR2: LGHNA, YSLEER. CDR3 length: 19 residues. The germline V and J ends were trimmed by 0 bases and 5 bases, with 23 bases remaining between them. CDR3 residues: CASSQDWSRAIAGDNEQFF. CDR3 sequence (DNA): TGCGCCAGCAGCCAAGATTGGTCAAGGGCTATTGCAGGGGACAATGAGCAGTTCTTC.

The gene calls are TRBV7-2 and TRBJ2-7; 11 bases are a match to TRBD2. The CDR3 consists of 15 residues. Trimming at V came to 6 bases and at J to 2 bases, leaving 6 bases not matched to a gene. Germline values: CDR1 SGHTA, CDR2 FQGNSA. The CDR3 bases are TGTGCCAGCAGGTCAACTAGCGGGGGCCCCTACGAGCAGTACTTC. Protein product: CASRSTSGGPYEQYF.